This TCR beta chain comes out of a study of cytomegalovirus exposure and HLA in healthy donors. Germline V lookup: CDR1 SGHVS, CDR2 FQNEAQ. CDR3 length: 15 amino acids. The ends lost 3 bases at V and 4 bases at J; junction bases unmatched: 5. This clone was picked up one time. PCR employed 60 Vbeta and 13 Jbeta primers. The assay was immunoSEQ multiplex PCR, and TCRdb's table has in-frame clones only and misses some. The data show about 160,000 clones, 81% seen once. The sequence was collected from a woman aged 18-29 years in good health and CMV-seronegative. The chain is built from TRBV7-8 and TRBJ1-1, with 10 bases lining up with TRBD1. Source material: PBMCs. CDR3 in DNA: TGTGCCAGCAGCTTGACAGGGGGCACGGGCACTGAAGCTTTCTTT. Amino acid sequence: CASSLTGGTGTEAFF.